This record concerns one T cell receptor (beta chain) sequence. The antigen remains undetermined. Clones were sequenced by immunoSEQ multiplex PCR, and TCRdb holds only the in-frame ones, with some missing. The sample yields tens of thousands of clones, 49% seen once. The CDR3 extends over 12 amino acids. Germline V gives CDR1 SGHTA, CDR2 FQGNSA. Trimming cost V 5 bases and J 0 bases, with 5 bases left between them. The sample belongs to a study of cytotoxic CD8 clonotypes in ibrutinib-treated CLL. About the study: Response sampling came at median around twelve months of treatment, ranging about 6 to 40 months. Notes on the study in general: At ibrutinib response, clonality increased, and at progression it declined back toward baseline. Public clonotypes occurred uncommonly; on treatment, they contracted or remained stable.

The sequences come from PBMCs, collected before ibrutinib treatment. This clonotype was sampled from a human donor with chronic lymphocytic leukemia. The rearrangement links TRBV7-2 to TRBJ2-7; D is undetermined. The CDR3 here is CASSQNSYEQYF. The CDR3 DNA reads as TGTGCCAGCAGCCAGAACTCCTACGAGCAGTACTTC.